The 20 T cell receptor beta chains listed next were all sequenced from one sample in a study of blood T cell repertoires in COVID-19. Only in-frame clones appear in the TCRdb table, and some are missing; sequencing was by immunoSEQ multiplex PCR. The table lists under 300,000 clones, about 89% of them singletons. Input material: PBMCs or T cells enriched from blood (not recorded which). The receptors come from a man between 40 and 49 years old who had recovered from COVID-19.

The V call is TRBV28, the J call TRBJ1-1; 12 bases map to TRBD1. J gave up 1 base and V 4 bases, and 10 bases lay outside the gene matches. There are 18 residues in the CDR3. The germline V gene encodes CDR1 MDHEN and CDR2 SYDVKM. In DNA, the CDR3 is TGTGCCAGCAGTTGGTGGGGACAGGGGGCTTTTAAGAACACTGAAGCTTTCTTT. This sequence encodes CASSWWGQGAFKNTEAFF.

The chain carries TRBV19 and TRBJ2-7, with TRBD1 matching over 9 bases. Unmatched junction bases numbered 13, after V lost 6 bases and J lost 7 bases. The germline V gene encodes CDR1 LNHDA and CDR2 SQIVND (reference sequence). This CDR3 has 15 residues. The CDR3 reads CASSTGQGGLREQYF. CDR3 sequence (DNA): TGTGCCAGTAGCACGGGACAGGGAGGGCTGAGGGAGCAGTACTTC.

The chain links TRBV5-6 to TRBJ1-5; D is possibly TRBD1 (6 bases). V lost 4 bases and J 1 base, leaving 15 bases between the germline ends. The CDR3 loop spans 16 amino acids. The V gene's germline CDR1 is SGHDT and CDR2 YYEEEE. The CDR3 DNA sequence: TGTGCCAGCAGCCCATGGCCAGGGGCAAGCAATCAGCCCCAGCATTTT. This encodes CASSPWPGASNQPQHF.

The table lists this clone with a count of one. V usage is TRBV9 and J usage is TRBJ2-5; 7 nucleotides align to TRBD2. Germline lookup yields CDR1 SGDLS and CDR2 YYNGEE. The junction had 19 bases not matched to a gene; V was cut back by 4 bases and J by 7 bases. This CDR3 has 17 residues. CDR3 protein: CASSPNTGLAERATQYF. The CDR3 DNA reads TGTGCCAGCAGCCCGAACACGGGGCTAGCGGAAAGGGCGACCCAGTACTTC.

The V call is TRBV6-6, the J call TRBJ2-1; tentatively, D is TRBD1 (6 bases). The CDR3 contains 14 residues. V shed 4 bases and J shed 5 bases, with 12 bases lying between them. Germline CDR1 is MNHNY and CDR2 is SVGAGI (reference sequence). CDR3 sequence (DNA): TGTGCCAGCAGTTCGCAGGGGCGGAACAATGAGCAGTTCTTC. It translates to CASSSQGRNNEQFF.

For the CDR3, the DNA is TGTGCCAGCAGCTTAGTGTGGACAGAACCTAATGAGCAGTTCTTC. As protein: CASSLVWTEPNEQFF. V is TRBV7-8 and J is TRBJ2-1; possible D gene TRBD1, 6 bases. Per germline, CDR1 SGHVS and CDR2 FQNEAQ. V was shortened by 1 base and J by 7 bases, with 14 bases between the two germline ends. The CDR3 totals 15 residues.

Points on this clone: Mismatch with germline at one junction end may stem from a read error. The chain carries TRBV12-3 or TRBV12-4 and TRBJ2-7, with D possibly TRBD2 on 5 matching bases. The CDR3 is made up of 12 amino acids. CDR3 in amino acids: CASSSDSFEQYF. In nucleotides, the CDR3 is TGTGCCAGCAGTTCGGACTCCTTCGAGCAGTACTTC.

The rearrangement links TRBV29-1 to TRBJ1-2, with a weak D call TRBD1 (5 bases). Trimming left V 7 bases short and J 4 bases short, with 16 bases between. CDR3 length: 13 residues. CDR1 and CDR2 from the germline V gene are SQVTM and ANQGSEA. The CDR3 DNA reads TGCAGCGCCAGCCGGGGAGGGGTCTATGGCTACACCTTC. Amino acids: CSASRGGVYGYTF.

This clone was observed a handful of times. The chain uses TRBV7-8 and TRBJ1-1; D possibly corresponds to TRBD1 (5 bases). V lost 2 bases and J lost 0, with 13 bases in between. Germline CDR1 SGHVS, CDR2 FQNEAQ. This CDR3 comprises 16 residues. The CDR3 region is CASSLPRQTMNTEAFF. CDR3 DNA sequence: TGTGCCAGCAGCTTACCGAGACAGACGATGAACACTGAAGCTTTCTTT. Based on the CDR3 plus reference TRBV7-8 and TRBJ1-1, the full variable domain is GAGVSQSPRYKVAKRGQDVALRCDPISGHVSLFWYQQALGQGPEFLTYFQNEAQLDKSGLPSDRFFAERPEGSVSTLKIQRTQQEDSAVYLCASSLPRQTMNTEAFFGQGTRLTVV.

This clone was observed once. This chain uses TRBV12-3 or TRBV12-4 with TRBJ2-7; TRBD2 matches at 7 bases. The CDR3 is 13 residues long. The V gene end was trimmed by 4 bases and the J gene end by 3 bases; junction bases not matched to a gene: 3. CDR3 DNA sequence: TGTGCCAGCAGTTCCGGGGACTACTACGAGCAGTACTTC. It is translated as CASSSGDYYEQYF.

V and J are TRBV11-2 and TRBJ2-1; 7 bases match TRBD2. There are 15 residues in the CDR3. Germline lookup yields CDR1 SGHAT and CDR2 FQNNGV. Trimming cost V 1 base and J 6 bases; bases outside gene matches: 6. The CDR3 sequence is CASSLVGRAVNEQFF. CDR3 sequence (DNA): TGTGCCAGCAGCTTAGTTGGGAGGGCCGTCAATGAGCAGTTCTTC.

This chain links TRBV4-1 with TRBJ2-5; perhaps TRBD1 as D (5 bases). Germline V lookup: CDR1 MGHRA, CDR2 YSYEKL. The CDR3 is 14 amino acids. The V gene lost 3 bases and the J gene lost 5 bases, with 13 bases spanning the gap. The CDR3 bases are TGCGCCAGCAGCCATCTGGGGCTCGACGAGACCCAGTACTTC. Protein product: CASSHLGLDETQYF.

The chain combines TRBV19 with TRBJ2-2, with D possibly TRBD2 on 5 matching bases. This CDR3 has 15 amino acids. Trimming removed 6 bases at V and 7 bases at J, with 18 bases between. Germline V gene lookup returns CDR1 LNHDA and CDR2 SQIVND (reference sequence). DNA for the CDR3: TGTGCCAGTAGGAGTTACCTCGGGGTTGGCGGGGAGCTGTTTTTT. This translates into CASRSYLGVGGELFF.

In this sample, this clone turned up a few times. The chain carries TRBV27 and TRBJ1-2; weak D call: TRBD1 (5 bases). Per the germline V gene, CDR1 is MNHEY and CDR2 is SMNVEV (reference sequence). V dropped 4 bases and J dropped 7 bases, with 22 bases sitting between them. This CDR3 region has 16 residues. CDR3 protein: CASSWSPQAATAGYTF. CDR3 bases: TGTGCCAGCAGTTGGTCCCCACAGGCCGCTACGGCTGGCTACACCTTC.

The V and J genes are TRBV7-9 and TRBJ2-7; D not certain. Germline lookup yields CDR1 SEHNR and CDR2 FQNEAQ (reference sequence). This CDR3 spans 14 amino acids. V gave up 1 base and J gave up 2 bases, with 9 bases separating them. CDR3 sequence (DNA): TGTGCCAGCAGCTTAGGTACTCCTCCCTACGAGCAGTACTTC. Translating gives CASSLGTPPYEQYF.

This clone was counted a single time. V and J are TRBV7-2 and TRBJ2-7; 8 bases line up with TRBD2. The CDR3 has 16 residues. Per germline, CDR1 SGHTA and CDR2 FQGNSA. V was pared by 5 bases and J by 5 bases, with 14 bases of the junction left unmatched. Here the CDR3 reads CASSPLTSRGRNEQYF. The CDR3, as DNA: TGTGCCAGCAGCCCCCTCACTAGTCGCGGGAGGAACGAGCAGTACTTC.

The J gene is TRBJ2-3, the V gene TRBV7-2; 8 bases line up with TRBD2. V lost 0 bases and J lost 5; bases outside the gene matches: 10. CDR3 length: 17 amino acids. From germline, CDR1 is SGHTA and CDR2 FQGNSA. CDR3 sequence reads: CASSLAYAGGGGDTQYF. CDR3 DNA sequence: TGTGCCAGCAGCTTAGCGTATGCGGGGGGTGGGGGAGATACGCAGTATTTT.

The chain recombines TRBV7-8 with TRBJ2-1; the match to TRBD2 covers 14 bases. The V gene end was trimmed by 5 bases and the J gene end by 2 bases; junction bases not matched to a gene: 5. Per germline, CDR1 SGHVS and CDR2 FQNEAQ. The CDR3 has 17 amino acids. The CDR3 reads CASSPRTSGGTYNEQFF. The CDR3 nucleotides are TGTGCCAGCAGCCCGCGGACTAGCGGGGGGACCTACAATGAGCAGTTCTTC. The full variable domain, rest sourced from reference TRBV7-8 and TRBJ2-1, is GAGVSQSPRYKVAKRGQDVALRCDPISGHVSLFWYQQALGQGPEFLTYFQNEAQLDKSGLPSDRFFAERPEGSVSTLKIQRTQQEDSAVYLCASSPRTSGGTYNEQFFGPGTRLTVL.

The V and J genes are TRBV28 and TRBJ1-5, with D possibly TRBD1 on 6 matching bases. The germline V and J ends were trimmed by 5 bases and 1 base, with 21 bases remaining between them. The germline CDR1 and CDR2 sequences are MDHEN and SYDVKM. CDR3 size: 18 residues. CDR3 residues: CASSLFGGARMSNQPQHF. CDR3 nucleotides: TGTGCCAGCAGTCTTTTTGGGGGGGCACGGATGAGCAATCAGCCCCAGCATTTT. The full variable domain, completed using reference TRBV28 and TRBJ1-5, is DVKVTQSSRYLVKRTGEKVFLECVQDMDHENMFWYRQDPGLGLRLIYFSYDVKMKEKGDIPEGYSVSREKKERFSLILESASTNQTSMYLCASSLFGGARMSNQPQHFGDGTRLSIL.

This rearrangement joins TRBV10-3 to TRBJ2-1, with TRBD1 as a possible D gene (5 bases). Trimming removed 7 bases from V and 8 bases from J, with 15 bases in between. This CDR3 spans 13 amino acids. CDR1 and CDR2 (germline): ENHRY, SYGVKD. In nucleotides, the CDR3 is TGTGCCATCACTGCAGGGTTGGTCGATGAGCAGTTCTTC. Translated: CAITAGLVDEQFF.